The clone carrying this TCR beta chain was counted between two and nine times. Its antigen is unidentified. This record belongs to a study of radiation and T cells in renal cell carcinoma. Time point described: blood 4 weeks post-SBRT, at nephrectomy. Treatment meaning: 15 Gy SBRT to primary tumor, nephrectomy 4 weeks later. Nephrectomy followed 15 Gy stereotactic body radiation by 4 weeks. Blood was sampled at baseline, 2 weeks and 4 weeks after SBRT. Clear cell pathology was present in this patient's renal cell carcinoma. The repertoire was sequenced with immunoSEQ multiplex PCR; TCRdb's copy has only in-frame clones and lacks some. This table holds roughly 100,000 clones, approximately 82% found once. The CDR3 totals 12 residues. V gave up 1 base and J gave up 6 bases, with 4 bases separating them. From germline, CDR1 is SGHAT and CDR2 FQDESV (reference sequence). Study-level results: Top tumor clonotypes rose in blood 2 weeks post-radiation, then contracted.

The specimen was blood, collected from a patient whose treatment included radiotherapy and nephrectomy. The chain has TRBV11-1 and TRBJ2-1; D gene ambiguous. This receptor was identified in a man aged 60 to 75 with renal cell carcinoma. The CDR3: CASSLERNEQFF. Here the CDR3 DNA reads TGTGCCAGCAGCTTAGAACGCAATGAGCAGTTCTTC.